This T cell receptor (beta chain) was profiled in a study of blood T cells in healthy people across ages. Overall study context: When template switching was applied, about one barcoded beta molecule was captured per two T cells. Findings of the study overall: Any conclusive comparison of naive versus antigen-experienced cells was prevented by using unsorted PBMCs. Roughly linear declines in TCR beta diversity per million T cells occurred with age.

The trim removed 5 bases at V and 2 bases at J, leaving 8 bases unmatched. CDR3 length: 16 residues. Germline values: CDR1 MNHEY, CDR2 SMNVEV (reference sequence). A sample-barcoded 5' primer and a J-beta primer mix were used in a second PCR of about 6 to 12 cycles. TCRdb passed the 5' RACE reads through MiXCR, listing each CDR3 protein once. There are hundreds of thousands of distinct CDR3 sequences in the sample; about 42% occur only once, and about a fifth lies in the top ten. Notes on this clonotype: Its antigen is not identified.

Donors ranged from 6 to 90 years old and were healthy Caucasians in Russia. The chain couples TRBV27 to TRBJ2-2; 7 bases map to TRBD2. The sequencing input was blood. The receptor's source is a man in his sixties in good health. The CDR3 DNA sequence: TGTGCCAGCAGTGCTAGCGGCAGGGTCAACACCGGGGAGCTGTTTTTT. This translates into CASSASGRVNTGELFF.